There are many counts of the clone carrying this T cell receptor beta chain. The data derive from a study of T cells in Graves' hyperthyroidism and ophthalmopathy. Germline values: CDR1 SGHAT, CDR2 FQNNGV. The ends lost 4 bases at V and 12 bases at J; junction bases unmatched: 9. The CDR3 sequence is 13 residues long. The investigators amplified TCR beta CDR3 regions from RNA transcripts. Carried out on the TCR CDR3, a first-round RT-PCR used the HTBI primer set. TCRdb re-analysed the multiplex PCR reads in MiXCR, keeping a single row per CDR3 protein. The sample lists 550,000 to 650,000 distinct CDR3 sequences, 11% to 15% occurring once.

The TCR was taken from a woman aged 40-49 years with Graves' hyperthyroidism. The sample comprised blood. The chain has TRBV11-2 and TRBJ1-5; TRBD1 matches 7 bases. The CDR3 spells CASSSHSTGLQHF. DNA for the CDR3: TGTGCCAGCAGCTCTCATTCGACAGGGCTCCAGCATTTT.